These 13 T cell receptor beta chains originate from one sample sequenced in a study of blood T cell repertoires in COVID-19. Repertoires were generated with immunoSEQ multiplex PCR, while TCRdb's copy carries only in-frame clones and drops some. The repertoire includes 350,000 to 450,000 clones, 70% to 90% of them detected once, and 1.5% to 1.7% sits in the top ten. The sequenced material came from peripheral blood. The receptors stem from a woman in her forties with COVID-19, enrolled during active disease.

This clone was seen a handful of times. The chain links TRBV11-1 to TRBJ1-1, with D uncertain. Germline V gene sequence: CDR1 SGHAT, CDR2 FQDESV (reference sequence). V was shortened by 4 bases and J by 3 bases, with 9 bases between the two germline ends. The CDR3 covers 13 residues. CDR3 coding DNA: TGTGCCAGCAGCTACGCACGGGACACTGAAGCTTTCTTT. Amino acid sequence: CASSYARDTEAFF.

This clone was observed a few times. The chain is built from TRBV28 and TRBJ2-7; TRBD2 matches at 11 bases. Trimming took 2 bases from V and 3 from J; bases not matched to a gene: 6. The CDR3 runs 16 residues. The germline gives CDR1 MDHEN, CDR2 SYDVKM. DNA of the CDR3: TGTGCCAGCAGTTTAACTAGCGGGAGATCCGGCTACGAGCAGTACTTC. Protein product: CASSLTSGRSGYEQYF.

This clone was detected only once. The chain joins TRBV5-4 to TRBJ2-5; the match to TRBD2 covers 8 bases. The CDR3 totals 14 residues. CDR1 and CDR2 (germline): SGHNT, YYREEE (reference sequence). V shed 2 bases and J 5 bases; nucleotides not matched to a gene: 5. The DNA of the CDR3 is TGTGCCAGCAGCTTCTCGGGGGGGCAGGAGACCCAGTACTTC. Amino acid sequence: CASSFSGGQETQYF.

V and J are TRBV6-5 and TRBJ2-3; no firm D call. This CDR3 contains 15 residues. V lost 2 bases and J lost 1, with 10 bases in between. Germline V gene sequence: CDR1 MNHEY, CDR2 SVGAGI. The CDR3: CASSYDVDRTDTQYF. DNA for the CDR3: TGTGCCAGCAGTTACGATGTAGATCGCACAGATACGCAGTATTTT.

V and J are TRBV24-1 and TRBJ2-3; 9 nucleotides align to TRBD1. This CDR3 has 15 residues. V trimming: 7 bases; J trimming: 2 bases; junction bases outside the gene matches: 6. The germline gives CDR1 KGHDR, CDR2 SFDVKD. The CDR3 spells CATRTGTGFTDTQYF. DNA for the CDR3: TGTGCCACCAGGACCGGGACAGGGTTCACAGATACGCAGTATTTT.

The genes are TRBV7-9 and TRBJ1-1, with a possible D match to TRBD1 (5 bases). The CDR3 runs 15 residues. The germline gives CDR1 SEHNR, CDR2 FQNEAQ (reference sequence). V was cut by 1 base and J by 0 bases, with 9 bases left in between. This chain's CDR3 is CASSLGAGMNTEAFF. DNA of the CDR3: TGTGCCAGCAGCTTAGGCGCAGGGATGAACACTGAAGCTTTCTTT.

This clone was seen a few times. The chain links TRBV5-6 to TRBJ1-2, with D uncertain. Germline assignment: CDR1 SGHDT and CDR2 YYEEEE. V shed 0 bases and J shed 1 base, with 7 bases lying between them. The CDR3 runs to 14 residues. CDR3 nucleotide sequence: TGTGCCAGCAGCTTGGATCGGGATAACTATGGCTACACCTTC. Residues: CASSLDRDNYGYTF.

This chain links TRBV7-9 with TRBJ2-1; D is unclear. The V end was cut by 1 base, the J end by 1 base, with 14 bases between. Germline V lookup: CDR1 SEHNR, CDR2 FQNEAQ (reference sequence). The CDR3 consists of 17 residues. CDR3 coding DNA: TGTGCCAGCAGCTTAGGATGGGTGGCGGCTTCCTACAATGAGCAGTTCTTC. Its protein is CASSLGWVAASYNEQFF.

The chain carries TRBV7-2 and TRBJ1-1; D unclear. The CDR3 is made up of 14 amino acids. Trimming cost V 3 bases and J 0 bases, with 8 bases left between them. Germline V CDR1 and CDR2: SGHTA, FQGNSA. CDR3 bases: TGTGCCAGCAGCTTTAAACAGATGAACACTGAAGCTTTCTTT. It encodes CASSFKQMNTEAFF.

The CDR3 DNA sequence: TGTGCCAGCAGCTTAGAACGGGTGGATACGCAGTATTTT. Translated, it gives CASSLERVDTQYF. V usage is TRBV11-2 and J usage is TRBJ2-3; D remains ambiguous. This CDR3 region has 13 residues. Trimming shortened V by 0 bases and J by 6 bases, and 7 bases separated the two germline ends. Germline V lookup: CDR1 SGHAT, CDR2 FQNNGV.

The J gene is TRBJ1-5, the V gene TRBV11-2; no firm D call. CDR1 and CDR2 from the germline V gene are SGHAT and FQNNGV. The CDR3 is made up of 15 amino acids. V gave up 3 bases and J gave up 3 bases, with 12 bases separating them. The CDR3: CASSFGTGSNQPQHF. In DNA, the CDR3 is TGTGCCAGCAGCTTCGGCACGGGTTCCAATCAGCCCCAGCATTTT.

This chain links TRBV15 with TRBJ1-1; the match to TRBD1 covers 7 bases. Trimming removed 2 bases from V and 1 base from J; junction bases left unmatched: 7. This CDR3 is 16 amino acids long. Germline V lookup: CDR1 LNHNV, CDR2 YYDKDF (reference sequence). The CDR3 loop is CATSRQKPGGNTEAFF. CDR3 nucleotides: TGTGCCACCAGCAGACAAAAGCCAGGGGGGAACACTGAAGCTTTCTTT.

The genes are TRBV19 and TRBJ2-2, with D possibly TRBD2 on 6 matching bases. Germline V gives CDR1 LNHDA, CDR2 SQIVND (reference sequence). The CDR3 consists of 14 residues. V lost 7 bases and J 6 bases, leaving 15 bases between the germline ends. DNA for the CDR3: TGTGCCAGTACCTCGAACGGAGGGGCCGGGGAGCTGTTTTTT. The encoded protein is CASTSNGGAGELFF.